This T cell receptor (beta chain) stems from a study of identical twins. Trimming took 3 bases from V and 0 from J, leaving 15 bases between them. Germline CDR1 is SGHTA and CDR2 is FQGNSA. CDR3 length equals 17 residues. TCRdb reanalysed the 5' RACE reads using MiXCR and keeps one entry per CDR3 protein. Here the sample spans 550,000 to 700,000 distinct CDR3 sequences, approximately 9.6% being singletons. These data were also filed under a second study, of yellow fever vaccine responses in identical twins.

The source of this sequence is a woman in her late teens or twenties in good health. J is TRBJ1-5 and V is TRBV7-2, with D hard to call. The sequenced material came from PBMCs. CDR3 DNA: TGTGCCAGCAGCTTCCTAACGACCGGGGTTAGCAATCAGCCCCAGCATTTT. Protein: CASSFLTTGVSNQPQHF. Variable domain in full (rest from reference TRBV7-2 and TRBJ1-5): GAGVSQSPSNKVTEKGKDVELRCDPISGHTALYWYRQSLGQGLEFLIYFQGNSAPDKSGLPSDRFSAERTGGSVSTLTIQRTQQEDSAVYLCASSFLTTGVSNQPQHFGDGTRLSIL.